This TCR beta chain was recorded in a study of regulatory T cells in long-lasting Graves disease. The table lists this clonotype with a few counts. Its antigen is still unknown. The sample's time point: newly diagnosed GD, antithyroid drugs for less than 3 months. The TCR library was prepared using RNA isolated from PBMCs. Points from the study as a whole: Persistent patients had more shared public clonotypes (around 2,800) than new patients (about 900).

Arm-PCR of CDR3 regions and iRepertoire HTBI primers were used to build TCR beta libraries. TCRdb reprocessed the multiplex PCR reads via MiXCR and lists one record per CDR3 protein. The table shows 500,000 or so distinct CDR3 sequences, with about 15% occurring only once. The CDR3 loop spans 13 amino acids. Germline values: CDR1 LNHDA, CDR2 SQIVND (reference sequence). Deletions cut 4 bases from V and 4 bases from J, with 10 bases between. The sample also formed part of further work on T cells in Graves' hyperthyroidism and ophthalmopathy. From that second work: A model using 13 V-J features told ophthalmopathy apart from stable hyperthyroidism.

This clonotype was sampled from a woman aged 35-60 years with Graves disease. This chain joins TRBV19 and TRBJ1-2; D is possibly TRBD1 (5 bases). The sample here was peripheral blood mononuclear cells (PBMCs), taken at new diagnosis, from a patient treated with antithyroid drugs. In DNA form, the CDR3 reads TGTGCCAGTAGTACTCGGACACGCTATGGCTACACCTTC. Protein: CASSTRTRYGYTF. Variable domain in full (rest from reference TRBV19 and TRBJ1-2): DGGITQSPKYLFRKEGQNVTLSCEQNLNHDAMYWYRQDPGQGLRLIYYSQIVNDFQKGDIAEGYSVSREKKESFPLTVTSAQKNPTAFYLCASSTRTRYGYTFGSGTRLTVV.